One sample yielded the 10 T cell receptor beta chains listed below, sequenced in a study of T cell changes during pregnancy in multiple sclerosis. Libraries were prepared by immunoSEQ multiplex PCR; TCRdb keeps only in-frame clonotypes and omits some of them. Here the sample spans tens of thousands of clones, 90% being singletons. The sample was peripheral blood, taken in the third trimester of pregnancy. The receptors were sampled from a female donor with multiple sclerosis, enrolled in a pregnancy study.

V usage is TRBV19 and J usage is TRBJ1-1, with D possibly being TRBD1 (5 bases). The germline V gene encodes CDR1 LNHDA and CDR2 SQIVND (reference sequence). The CDR3 loop spans 11 amino acids. The V end lost 11 bases, the J end lost 9 bases, and 16 bases lay between the germline ends. The CDR3 DNA reads as TGTGCCGGAGGGGATGGCAGAAAAGCTTTCTTT. This encodes CAGGDGRKAFF.

CDR3 coding DNA: TGTGCCAGCAGCTTCCGACGAGGGGAGACCCAGTACTTC. Its translation: CASSFRRGETQYF. V is TRBV11-1 and J is TRBJ2-5; D might be TRBD2 (5 bases). With 3 bases removed from V and 5 bases from J, the gap between germline ends came to 10 bases. The germline V gene encodes CDR1 SGHAT and CDR2 FQDESV (reference sequence). This CDR3 is built from 13 residues.

CDR3 sequence reads: CASSLALGGFHYEQYF. The CDR3 DNA reads TGTGCCAGCAGCTTGGCATTAGGGGGCTTTCACTACGAGCAGTACTTC. This sequence joins TRBV5-6 and TRBJ2-7, with 7 bases fitting TRBD1. The CDR3 is 16 amino acids. Unmatched junction bases numbered 9, after V lost 0 bases and J lost 3 bases. Germline lookup yields CDR1 SGHDT and CDR2 YYEEEE.

This sequence joins TRBV5-8 and TRBJ2-3, with 12 nucleotides matching TRBD2. V lost 3 bases to trimming and J lost 4 bases; unmatched junction nucleotides: 3. CDR3 length: 15 residues. CDR1 SGHTS and CDR2 YDEGEE come from the germline V gene. CDR3 bases: TGTGCCAGCAGCTCCGGACTAGCGGGGCCAGATACGCAGTATTTT. Protein sequence: CASSSGLAGPDTQYF.

The chain has TRBV4-3 and TRBJ2-5; 13 bases fit TRBD2. The CDR3 extends over 17 amino acids. Germline V gives CDR1 LGHNA, CDR2 YSLEER. The J segment lost 0 bases and the V segment lost 4 bases, leaving 5 bases of the junction unmatched. Here the CDR3 reads CASSPGTSGEYQETQYF. Written as DNA, the CDR3 is TGCGCCAGCAGCCCCGGGACTAGCGGGGAGTACCAAGAGACCCAGTACTTC.

V is TRBV7-8 and J is TRBJ1-5, with TRBD1 as a possible D gene (6 bases). This CDR3 is built from 16 residues. V was trimmed by 2 bases and J by 3 bases, leaving 14 bases between them. Germline V gene sequence: CDR1 SGHVS, CDR2 FQNEAQ. The CDR3 DNA follows: TGTGCCAGCAGCTTATTCTCTGGACAGCTCAATCAGCCCCAGCATTTT. This encodes CASSLFSGQLNQPQHF.

This clone has only a few counts. This sequence joins TRBV6-5 and TRBJ1-5, with D possibly being TRBD1 (6 bases). The V end was cut by 4 bases, the J end by 7 bases, with 8 bases between. The CDR3 extends over 12 amino acids. The germline V gene encodes CDR1 MNHEY and CDR2 SVGAGI. As DNA, the CDR3 is TGTGCCAGCAGTTCCACAGGGCAGCCCCAGCATTTT. This codes for CASSSTGQPQHF.

CDR3 loop: CASSLVSGQGFADTQYF. CDR3 coding DNA: TGTGCCAGCAGCTTAGTCTCGGGACAGGGGTTTGCAGATACGCAGTATTTT. The genes are TRBV13 and TRBJ2-3; 10 bases are shared with TRBD1. The germline gives CDR1 PRHDT, CDR2 FYEKMQ (reference sequence). The junction had 8 bases not matched to a gene; V was cut back by 1 base and J by 4 bases. The CDR3 runs to 17 residues.

The chain recombines TRBV19 with TRBJ1-2, with D unclear. This CDR3 comprises 14 residues. The germline gives CDR1 LNHDA, CDR2 SQIVND (reference sequence). Trimming removed 5 bases at V and 3 bases at J, with 13 bases between. DNA of the CDR3: TGTGCCAGTAGTTTGAACGGCCAGGACTATGGCTACACCTTC. Translating gives CASSLNGQDYGYTF.

The chain recombines TRBV19 with TRBJ1-1, with D tentatively TRBD1 (6 bases). The CDR3 covers 13 residues. V dropped 7 bases and J dropped 4 bases, with 13 bases sitting between them. Per the germline V gene, CDR1 is LNHDA and CDR2 is SQIVND (reference sequence). In nucleotides, the CDR3 is TGTGCCAGTAACAGGGCGGGGGGCACTGAAGCTTTCTTT. Protein: CASNRAGGTEAFF.